This entry features one T cell receptor (beta chain) sequence. Trimming at V came to 4 bases and at J to 8 bases, leaving 10 bases not matched to a gene. This CDR3 region has 16 residues. Germline V lookup: CDR1 SGHNT, CDR2 YYREEE (reference sequence). TCRdb reprocessed the 5' RACE reads with MiXCR, giving one entry per CDR3 protein. This repertoire shows 400,000 or so distinct CDR3 sequences, 6.2% found once; its top ten account for 15%. This sample was included in a study of T cells after yellow fever vaccination. Sequencing used PBMCs, obtained 5 days after the yellow fever booster vaccination. The sequence derives from a man aged 25-45 years who received the YFV17D yellow fever vaccine. The genes are TRBV5-4 and TRBJ2-1, with TRBD2 matching over 12 bases. CDR3 DNA sequence: TGTGCCAGCAGCGACCCCACTAGCGGGAGGTTCGATGAGCAGTTCTTC. This encodes CASSDPTSGRFDEQFF. The entire variable domain, with the rest obtained from reference TRBV5-4 and TRBJ2-1, is as follows: ETGVTQSPTHLIKTRGQQVTLRCSSQSGHNTVSWYQQALGQGPQFIFQYYREEENGRGNFPPRFSGLQFPNYSSELNVNALELDDSALYLCASSDPTSGRFDEQFFGPGTRLTVL.